These 14 T cell receptor beta chains originate from one sample sequenced in a study of post-analysis software for immune sequencing data. Study conclusions and caveats: TRBV5-6, TRBV5-1 and TRBV20-1 belonged to a set of about five TRBV segments that were more frequent in patients than controls.

Tagging with unique molecular identifiers was a feature of the TCR beta cDNA libraries. TCRdb ran MiXCR on the PCR reads and lists one entry per CDR3 protein. This table holds hundreds of thousands of distinct CDR3 sequences, 25% to 30% found once. Antigens for these TCRs are unknown. Source material: blood. These receptors all come from a girl aged 5 to 17 with multiple sclerosis.

This clonotype was observed a handful of times. J is TRBJ2-1 and V is TRBV10-3, with a weak D call TRBD2 (6 bases). In germline, CDR1 is ENHRY, CDR2 SYGVKD. The V end was cut by 11 bases, the J end by 5 bases, with 22 bases between. CDR3 length equals 15 residues. CDR3 protein: CALQESAGPNNEQFF. DNA of the CDR3: TGTGCCCTCCAGGAATCGGCGGGACCAAACAATGAGCAGTTCTTC.

As to this clonotype: A read error is possible here, since a much larger clone lies one base away. The V gene is TRBV7-9, the J gene TRBJ2-3, with TRBD2 matching over 10 bases. Germline assignment: CDR1 SEHNR and CDR2 FQNEAQ (reference sequence). V gave up 6 bases and J gave up 4 bases; unmatched junction bases: 7. This CDR3 region has 15 residues. CDR3 in DNA: TGTGCCAGCAGACCCTCAGCGGGGGGGTCAGATACGCAGTATTTT. Amino acid sequence: CASRPSAGGSDTQYF.

This clonotype was found many times. V usage is TRBV7-9 and J usage is TRBJ1-1; D remains unclear. The germline gives CDR1 SEHNR, CDR2 FQNEAQ (reference sequence). V lost 5 bases and J 0 bases, leaving 7 bases between the germline ends. The CDR3 consists of 13 residues. This CDR3 reads CASSQAVNTEAFF. Written as DNA, the CDR3 is TGTGCCAGCAGCCAGGCGGTGAACACTGAAGCTTTCTTT.

In its sample, this clonotype was seen a few times. The V call is TRBV20-1, the J call TRBJ2-3; D is uncertain. This CDR3 is 13 amino acids long. V was shortened by 1 base and J by 4 bases, with 9 bases between the two germline ends. Germline CDR1 and CDR2: DFQATT and SNEGSKA (reference sequence). In nucleotides, the CDR3 is TGCAGTGCTAGAGTTGGGGTCCCAGATACGCAGTATTTT. Its protein is CSARVGVPDTQYF.

This clonotype has just a few counts. The J gene is TRBJ2-7, the V gene TRBV7-9, with D perhaps TRBD1 (6 bases). The CDR3 extends over 14 amino acids. Trimming left V 5 bases short and J 1 base short, with 12 bases between. Germline V gene sequence: CDR1 SEHNR, CDR2 FQNEAQ (reference sequence). The CDR3 DNA reads as TGTGCCAGCAGCCCTAGACAGGATTCCTACGAGCAGTACTTC. It yields the protein CASSPRQDSYEQYF.

The rearrangement joins TRBV20-1 to TRBJ2-5; a possible D gene is TRBD2 (5 bases). Germline CDR1 DFQATT, CDR2 SNEGSKA (reference sequence). The CDR3 contains 13 residues. Trimming took 4 bases from V and 7 from J, leaving 16 bases between them. In DNA form, the CDR3 reads TGCAGTGCTACCCAGGACTTGGTCGGGACCCAGTACTTC. Its translation: CSATQDLVGTQYF.

This clonotype was counted a few times. The chain recombines TRBV12-3 or TRBV12-4 with TRBJ1-2; 9 nucleotides agree with TRBD1. V dropped 5 bases and J dropped 7; count of bases not matched to a gene: 11. There are 15 residues in the CDR3. DNA for the CDR3: TGTGCCAGCAGTCCGCAACAGGGGGCTGGAGGTGGCTACACCTTC. Protein: CASSPQQGAGGGYTF.

This clonotype was seen only a few times. The V call is TRBV24-1, the J call TRBJ2-5; TRBD1 agrees at 9 bases. V shed 5 bases, J shed 6 bases, and the junction held 12 bases outside the gene matches. The germline V gene encodes CDR1 KGHDR and CDR2 SFDVKD. The CDR3 spans 16 residues. The DNA of the CDR3 is TGTGCCACCAGTGGTACACAGGGGGCCGATAGGAAGACCCAGTACTTC. It codes for CATSGTQGADRKTQYF.

The chain couples TRBV6-6 to TRBJ2-7; 9 positions match TRBD1. The J call may be mistaken, given a closer DNA end match to TRBJ2-5. Germline-derived CDR1 and CDR2 are MNHNY and SVGAGI (reference sequence). This CDR3 comprises 15 residues. The CDR3 region has the DNA TGTGCCAGCAGACACACAGGGGGCGCGTCGGAGACCCAGTACTTC. Protein product: CASRHTGGASETQYF.

The chain links TRBV9 to TRBJ1-6; D may be TRBD1 (5 bases). This CDR3 spans 15 amino acids. Germline CDR1 is SGDLS and CDR2 is YYNGEE. The V gene lost 0 bases and the J gene lost 10 bases, with 14 bases spanning the gap. The CDR3 DNA reads TGTGCCAGCAGCGTAGGCTCGGACATAGGCTCACCCCTCCACTTT. Protein: CASSVGSDIGSPLHF. Full variable domain (rest looked up from reference TRBV9 and TRBJ1-6): DSGVTQTPKHLITATGQRVTLRCSPRSGDLSVYWYQQSLDQGLQFLIQYYNGEERAKGNILERFSAQQFPDLHSELNLSSLELGDSALYFCASSVGSDIGSPLHFGNGTRLTVT.

The chain couples TRBV5-1 to TRBJ2-6; tentatively, D is TRBD1 or TRBD2 (5 bases each). CDR3 length: 17 amino acids. Germline CDR1 reads SGHRS; CDR2 reads YFSETQ. V shed 1 base and J shed 1 base, with 12 bases lying between them. In nucleotides, the CDR3 is TGCGCCAGCAGCTTGTTAAGGGACGAGTCTGGGGCCAACGTCCTGACTTTC. This translates into CASSLLRDESGANVLTF.

The rearrangement joins TRBV20-1 to TRBJ2-7; D is unclear. This CDR3 has 14 amino acids. Trimming removed 3 bases from V and 2 bases from J, with 14 bases in between. CDR1 is DFQATT, CDR2 SNEGSKA, per germline (reference sequence). CDR3 residues: CSASWSRAPYEQYF. DNA of the CDR3: TGCAGTGCTAGTTGGTCTCGGGCGCCCTACGAGCAGTACTTC.

The chain combines TRBV10-1 with TRBJ2-5, with D possibly being TRBD1 (7 bases). Trimming took off 6 bases at V and 3 bases at J, with 17 bases between the two ends. CDR3 length equals 15 residues. Germline loops: CDR1 WNHNN, CDR2 SYGVQD (reference sequence). CDR3 DNA: TGCGCCAGCAGCGGCGGGACAGCTGGAAAAGAGACCCAGTACTTC. This codes for CASSGGTAGKETQYF.

In its sample, this clonotype was seen a few times. CDR3 nucleotide sequence: TGTGCCAGCAGCCAGGGGCGAGGGGCGGACACTGAAGCTTTCTTT. It translates to CASSQGRGADTEAFF. The chain uses TRBV6-5 and TRBJ1-1; D perhaps matches TRBD1 (6 bases). Germline V CDR1 and CDR2: MNHEY, SVGAGI. Deletions cut 6 bases from V and 3 bases from J, with 17 bases between. This CDR3 has 15 amino acids.